What follows describes a single T cell receptor (beta chain). Its target is unknown. This CDR3 comprises 16 residues. Between the trimmed V and J ends, which lost 5 bases and 0 bases, there was a span of 18 bases. Germline V gene data show CDR1 as DFQATT and CDR2 as SNEGSKA (reference sequence). The data were obtained in a study of blood T cells in healthy people across ages. Sample-barcoded 5' priming and a J-beta primer mix drove a second PCR of 7 to 11 cycles. Every cDNA molecule bore a tag from a template-switch adaptor containing 12 random nucleotides. TCRdb called the 5' RACE reads again in MiXCR, with one record for every CDR3 protein. The data show approximately 1,000,000 distinct CDR3 sequences, with around 45% seen just once and under 20% held by the top ten. General study findings and limits: Older age went with lower TCR beta diversity per million T cells, in a roughly linear way.

The sample comprised blood. The rearrangement joins TRBV20-1 to TRBJ2-3, with D possibly TRBD2 on 7 matching bases. This receptor was identified in a woman aged 60-75 years in good health. CDR3 region: CSAVGVGGGSTDTQYF. The CDR3 bases are TGCAGTGCTGTTGGGGTTGGCGGGGGCAGCACAGATACGCAGTATTTT.